This TCR beta chain was sequenced for a study of CD8 T cells in ankylosing spondylitis. General study results and limits: Ankylosing spondylitis blood seemed to carry a telltale TCR beta motif made of several highly homologous variants. Disease-linked clones reportedly concentrated significantly in matched ankylosing spondylitis synovial fluid.

Via MiXCR, TCRdb re-called the 5' RACE reads, giving one row per CDR3 protein. The table shows 150,000 to 250,000 distinct CDR3 sequences, with about 13% occurring only once. In the case of this clonotype: Its target is unknown.

The CDR3 has 18 amino acids. Germline CDR1 is SGHAT and CDR2 is FQNNGV. The trim removed 0 bases at V and 6 bases at J, leaving 14 bases unmatched. This chain joins TRBV11-2 and TRBJ2-7; 10 bases fit TRBD2. The sequence derives from a male donor with ankylosing spondylitis or in good health (not recorded which). Sequencing was carried out using blood, either unsorted or a sorted T cell fraction (not recorded which). DNA of the CDR3: TGTGCCAGCAGCTTAGATGGTTCGGGTCTAGCGGGAGTTGGCGAGCAGTACTTC. It codes for CASSLDGSGLAGVGEQYF.